One and the same sample provided the 9 T cell receptor beta chains below, sequenced in a study of T cells in Graves' hyperthyroidism and ophthalmopathy. RNA transcripts were the template for amplifying TCR beta CDR3 regions. An initial round of RT-PCR targeting the TCR CDR3 relied on the HTBI primer set. TCRdb fed the multiplex PCR reads into MiXCR, producing one record per CDR3 protein. The sample lists 250,000 or so distinct CDR3 sequences, around 15% seen once, with 30% to 35% in the top ten. Sample: blood. These receptors all come from a woman in her 50s with Graves' hyperthyroidism that later progressed to Graves' ophthalmopathy.

This clonotype appeared many times. This chain connects TRBV10-3 to TRBJ2-1, with TRBD2 matching over 14 bases. The CDR3 spans 16 residues. V gave up 0 bases and J gave up 7 bases; unmatched junction bases: 2. Germline V CDR1 and CDR2: ENHRY, SYGVKD. CDR3: CAISESGTSGSNEQFF. In DNA, the CDR3 is TGTGCCATCAGTGAGTCGGGGACTAGCGGGAGTAATGAGCAGTTCTTC.

This clonotype was picked up many times. The rearrangement joins TRBV24-1 to TRBJ2-1, with a weak D call TRBD2 (5 bases). Trimming left V 6 bases short and J 6 bases short, with 11 bases between. The germline gives CDR1 KGHDR, CDR2 SFDVKD. This CDR3 has 13 residues. CDR3 in DNA: TGTGCCACCAGTAGGTCGGGAATCAATGAGCAGTTCTTC. It yields the protein CATSRSGINEQFF.

The chain has TRBV5-6 and TRBJ2-3, with TRBD1 identical over 9 bases. The CDR3 contains 14 residues. V shed 4 bases, J shed 3 bases, and the junction held 3 bases outside the gene matches. Germline V lookup: CDR1 SGHDT, CDR2 YYEEEE. The CDR3 DNA sequence: TGTGCCAGCAGCCTAGGGACAGGGACAGATACGCAGTATTTT. Translating gives CASSLGTGTDTQYF. The complete variable domain, with remaining parts taken from reference TRBV5-6 and TRBJ2-3, reads DAGVTQSPTHLIKTRGQQVTLRCSPKSGHDTVSWYQQALGQGPQFIFQYYEEEERQRGNFPDRFSGHQFPNYSSELNVNALLLGDSALYLCASSLGTGTDTQYFGPGTRLTVL.

This clonotype was detected a few times. The rearrangement links TRBV20-1 to TRBJ2-1; perhaps D is TRBD1 or TRBD2 (5 bases each). This CDR3 is 15 amino acids long. V lost 2 bases and J lost 6, with 17 bases in between. Germline-derived CDR1 and CDR2 are DFQATT and SNEGSKA (reference sequence). CDR3: CSARSGTTPCNEQFF. CDR3 coding DNA: TGCAGTGCTAGATCTGGGACGACTCCCTGCAATGAGCAGTTCTTC.

This clonotype was observed a handful of times. The J gene is TRBJ1-4, the V gene TRBV6-4; 7 positions agree with TRBD1. The CDR3 loop spans 13 amino acids. Germline V gene data show CDR1 as MRHNA and CDR2 as SNTAGT. Trimming cost V 7 bases and J 5 bases; bases outside gene matches: 4. Here the CDR3 DNA reads TGTGCCAGCACTTGGACAGGAAATGAAAAACTGTTTTTT. Translation: CASTWTGNEKLFF.

This clonotype came up many times. The chain carries TRBV28 and TRBJ1-5, with D uncertain. This CDR3 is built from 15 residues. Per the germline V gene, CDR1 is MDHEN and CDR2 is SYDVKM. The ends were cut back, 4 bases at V and 6 bases at J, with 16 bases in the middle. The CDR3 sequence: CASSSGMGWSQPQHF. In nucleotides, the CDR3 is TGTGCCAGCAGTTCGGGCATGGGTTGGAGTCAGCCCCAGCATTTT.

The table lists this clonotype with many counts. The V gene is TRBV20-1, the J gene TRBJ1-2; D call uncertain. This CDR3 has 12 residues. Trimming stripped 0 bases from V and 5 bases from J, with 7 bases between. The germline V gene encodes CDR1 DFQATT and CDR2 SNEGSKA (reference sequence). The CDR3 sequence: CSARDNTYGYTF. For the CDR3, the DNA is TGCAGTGCTAGAGATAATACTTATGGCTACACCTTC.

This clonotype has at least ten counts. This rearrangement joins TRBV20-1 to TRBJ2-3, with D unclear. The CDR3 runs 14 residues. V was cut by 0 bases and J by 2 bases, with 9 bases left in between. From germline, CDR1 is DFQATT and CDR2 SNEGSKA (reference sequence). CDR3 amino acids: CSARDKLATDTQYF. CDR3 nucleotides: TGCAGTGCTAGAGATAAGCTCGCCACAGATACGCAGTATTTT.

This clonotype was observed many times. The chain employs TRBV7-8 and TRBJ2-7; D unclear. Germline lookup yields CDR1 SGHVS and CDR2 FQNEAQ. V was pared by 4 bases and J by 7 bases, with 17 bases between. CDR3 size: 14 residues. CDR3 protein: CASSSTPILREQYF. As DNA, the CDR3 is TGTGCCAGCAGCTCGACCCCCATCTTGAGAGAGCAGTACTTC. The full variable domain, in which reference TRBV7-8 and TRBJ2-7 provide the parts outside the CDR3, is GAGVSQSPRYKVAKRGQDVALRCDPISGHVSLFWYQQALGQGPEFLTYFQNEAQLDKSGLPSDRFFAERPEGSVSTLKIQRTQQEDSAVYLCASSSTPILREQYFGPGTRLTVT.